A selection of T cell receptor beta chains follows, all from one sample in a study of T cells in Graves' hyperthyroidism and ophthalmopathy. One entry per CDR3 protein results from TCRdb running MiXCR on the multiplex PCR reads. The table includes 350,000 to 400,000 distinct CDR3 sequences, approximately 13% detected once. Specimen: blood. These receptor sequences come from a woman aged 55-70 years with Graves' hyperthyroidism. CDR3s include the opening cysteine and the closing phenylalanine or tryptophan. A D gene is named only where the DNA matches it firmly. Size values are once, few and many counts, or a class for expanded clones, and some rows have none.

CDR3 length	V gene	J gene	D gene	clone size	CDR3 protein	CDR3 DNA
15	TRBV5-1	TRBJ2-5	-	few	CASSLAVGAGETQYF	TGCGCCAGCAGCTTGGCTGTAGGGGCGGGAGAGACCCAGTACTTC
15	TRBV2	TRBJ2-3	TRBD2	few	CASSALAGVPDTQYF	TGTGCCAGCAGTGCACTAGCGGGAGTACCAGATACGCAGTATTTT
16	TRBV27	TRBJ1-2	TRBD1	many	CASSSGTGQGNYGYTF	TGTGCCAGCAGTTCTGGAACGGGACAGGGCAACTATGGCTACACCTTC
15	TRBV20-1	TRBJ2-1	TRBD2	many	CSAPPGLAGGGEQFF	TGCAGTGCGCCTCCGGGACTAGCGGGAGGCGGTGAGCAGTTCTTC
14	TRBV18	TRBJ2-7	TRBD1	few	CASSPRGTGDEQYF	TGTGCCAGCTCACCACGTGGGACAGGGGACGAGCAGTACTTC
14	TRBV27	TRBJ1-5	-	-	CASSLGTADQPQHF	TGTGCCAGCAGTTTAGGTACAGCCGATCAGCCCCAGCATTTT
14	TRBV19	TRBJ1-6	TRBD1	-	CASSTRDRISPLHF	TGTGCCAGTAGTACCCGGGACAGGATTTCACCCCTCCACTTT
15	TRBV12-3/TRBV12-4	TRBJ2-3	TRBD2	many	CASSFSGSTPDTQYF	TGTGCCAGCAGTTTCAGCGGGAGTACCCCAGATACGCAGTATTTT
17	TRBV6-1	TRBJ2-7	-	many	CASSTPPDPSPWYEQYF	TGTGCCAGCAGTACTCCCCCCGATCCTTCGCCTTGGTACGAGCAGTACTTC
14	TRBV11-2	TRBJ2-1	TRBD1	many	CASSPRTGYNEQFF	TGTGCCAGCAGCCCGCGGACAGGGTACAATGAGCAGTTCTTC
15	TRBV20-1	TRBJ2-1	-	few	CSARVWGGSYNEQFF	TGCAGTGCTAGGGTCTGGGGCGGCTCCTACAATGAGCAGTTCTTC
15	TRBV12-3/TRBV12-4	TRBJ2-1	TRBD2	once	CASSLAGAVVNEQFF	TGTGCCAGCAGTTTGGCGGGAGCGGTGGTCAATGAGCAGTTCTTC
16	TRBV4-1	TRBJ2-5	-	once	CASSLNPARGAETRYF	TGCGCCAGCAGCCTCAACCCGGCGCGGGGAGCAGAGACCCGGTACTTC
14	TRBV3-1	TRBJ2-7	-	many	CASSQRPSSYEQYF	TGTGCCAGCAGCCAACGTCCCAGCTCCTACGAGCAGTACTTC
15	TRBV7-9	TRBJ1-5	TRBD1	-	CASSPTGGLNQPQHF	TGTGCCAGCAGCCCGACAGGGGGACTCAATCAGCCCCAGCATTTT
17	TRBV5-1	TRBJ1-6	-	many	CASSLARGWPSNSPLHF	TGCGCCAGCAGCTTGGCGAGGGGGTGGCCGTCCAATTCACCCCTCCACTTT
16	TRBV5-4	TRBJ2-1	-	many	CASSAPGVSSYNEQFF	TGTGCCAGCAGCGCCCCCGGGGTCAGTTCCTACAATGAGCAGTTCTTC
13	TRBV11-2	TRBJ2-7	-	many	CASSFGGAGEQYF	TGTGCCAGCAGCTTCGGGGGAGCGGGTGAGCAGTACTTC
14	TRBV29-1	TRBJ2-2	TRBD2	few	CSVGSGGASGELFF	TGCAGCGTGGGGTCCGGGGGGGCGTCCGGGGAGCTGTTTTTT
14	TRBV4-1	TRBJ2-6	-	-	CASRPDPGANVLTF	TGCGCCAGCAGACCCGATCCTGGGGCCAACGTCCTGACTTTC
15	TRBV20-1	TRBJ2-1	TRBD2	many	CSARGLAGDLVEQFF	TGCAGTGCTAGAGGACTAGCGGGAGACTTGGTTGAGCAGTTCTTC
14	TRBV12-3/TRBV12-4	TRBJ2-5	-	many	CASSLADYQETQYF	TGTGCCAGCAGTTTAGCGGATTACCAAGAGACCCAGTACTTC
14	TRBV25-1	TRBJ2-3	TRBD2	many	CASSDALAGGMQYF	TGTGCCAGCAGTGACGCACTAGCGGGAGGGATGCAGTATTTT
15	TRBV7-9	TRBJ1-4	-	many	CASSFFGGADEKLFF	TGTGCCAGCAGCTTTTTCGGGGGCGCGGATGAAAAACTGTTTTTT
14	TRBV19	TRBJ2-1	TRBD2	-	CASSAGTISSEQFF	TGTGCCAGTAGCGCCGGGACTATCTCATCTGAGCAGTTCTTC
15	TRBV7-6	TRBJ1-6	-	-	CASSPEGQAHSPLHF	TGTGCCAGCAGCCCCGAGGGGCAGGCCCATTCACCCCTCCACTTT
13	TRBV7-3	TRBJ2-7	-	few	CASSLQGRAEQYF	TGTGCCAGCAGCTTACAGGGGAGGGCCGAGCAGTACTTC
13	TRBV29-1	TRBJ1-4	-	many	CSVGQSTNEKLFF	TGCAGCGTTGGACAGTCAACTAATGAAAAACTGTTTTTT
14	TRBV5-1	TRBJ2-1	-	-	CAGSLGTGYNEQFF	TGCGCCGGCAGCTTGGGGACGGGATACAATGAGCAGTTCTTC
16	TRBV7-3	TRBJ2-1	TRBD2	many	CASSPGTSGSYNEQFF	TGTGCCAGCAGCCCTGGGACTAGCGGCTCCTACAATGAGCAGTTCTTC
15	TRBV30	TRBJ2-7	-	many	CAWRGPGHKTYEQYF	TGTGCCTGGAGAGGACCGGGACATAAAACGTACGAGCAGTACTTC
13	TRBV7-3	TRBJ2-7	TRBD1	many	CASSRDRDHEQYF	TGTGCCAGCAGCCGGGACAGGGACCACGAGCAGTACTTC
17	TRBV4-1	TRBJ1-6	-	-	CASSRGGGLSYNSPLHF	TGCGCCAGCAGTCGTGGGGGGGGTCTTTCCTATAATTCACCCCTCCACTTT
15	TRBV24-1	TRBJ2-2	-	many	CATSVGRLDTGELFF	TGTGCCACCAGTGTAGGCAGGCTGGACACCGGGGAGCTGTTTTTT
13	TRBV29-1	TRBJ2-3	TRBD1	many	CSAGTGGGDTQYF	TGCAGCGCGGGGACAGGGGGAGGAGATACGCAGTATTTT
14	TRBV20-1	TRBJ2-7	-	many	CSARAFPTSYEQYF	TGCAGTGCTAGAGCCTTCCCAACCTCCTACGAGCAGTACTTC
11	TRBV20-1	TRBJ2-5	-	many	CSARGQETQYF	TGCAGTGCGCGCGGACAAGAGACCCAGTACTTC
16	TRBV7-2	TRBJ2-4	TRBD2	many	CASSSGLAVAKNIQYF	TGTGCCAGCAGCTCCGGACTAGCGGTAGCCAAAAACATTCAGTACTTC